The sample holds a few counts of the clone carrying this TCR beta chain. This sample was taken from a study of OX40 agonist ivuxolimab in advanced cancers. Study-level background: At doses from 0.01 to 10 mg/kg, patients were given intravenous ivuxolimab every 2 weeks. Dose-escalation patients suffered from hepatocellular carcinoma, melanoma, renal cell or head and neck cancer.

The method was immunoSEQ multiplex PCR; TCRdb's version includes in-frame clones alone and lacks a portion of them. The sample yields 85,000 to 100,000 clones, 70% to 90% seen once. The TCR comes from an adult with an advanced solid tumor such as melanoma, head and neck, liver or kidney cancer. The sequenced sample was CD4+ or CD8+ T cells sorted from blood, obtained in a trial of the OX40 agonist ivuxolimab.

CDR3 region: CASSFGGLAGDAYEQYF. The DNA of the CDR3 is TGTGCCAGCAGCTTCGGTGGACTAGCGGGGGACGCCTACGAGCAGTACTTC. The chain couples TRBV7-6 to TRBJ2-7; 13 bases fit TRBD2. The CDR3 extends over 17 amino acids. With 3 bases clipped from V and 2 bases from J, the junction kept 7 bases outside the gene matches. Per the germline V gene, CDR1 is SGHVS and CDR2 is FNYEAQ.